These T cell receptor beta chains were read from a single sample in a study of radiation and T cells in renal cell carcinoma. Sequencing used immunoSEQ multiplex PCR; TCRdb keeps in-frame clones, though not all of them. The data show roughly 14,000 clones, with roughly 56% seen just once and roughly 9.6% held by the top ten. The sequenced sample was tumor tissue, obtained from a patient whose treatment was nephrectomy without radiotherapy. Receptors originate from a man aged 50 to 59 with renal cell carcinoma. Both conserved end residues are part of each CDR3. A D gene is named only where the DNA matches it firmly. Expanded clones get a size class; other rows say once, few or many, or leave the size out.

d_gene	v_gene	abundance	j_gene	CDR3aa	CDR3nt
TRBD2	TRBV5-1	many	TRBJ2-7	CASSSRERDPGEQYF	TGCGCCAGCAGCTCACGGGAGCGGGACCCTGGCGAGCAGTACTTC
NA	TRBV29-1	NA	TRBJ1-2	CSVDLTVGYGYTF	TGCAGCGTTGATTTAACCGTCGGCTATGGCTACACCTTC
NA	TRBV19	NA	TRBJ1-3	CASSSVSGNTIYF	TGTGCCAGTAGTAGCGTATCCGGAAACACCATATATTTT
NA	TRBV11-2	once	TRBJ1-1	CASSWGRSTTEAFF	TGTGCCAGCAGCTGGGGACGATCGACCACTGAAGCTTTCTTT
TRBD2	TRBV7-3	few	TRBJ2-1	CASSSGGASSYNEQFF	TGTGCCAGCAGCTCCGGGGGGGCCTCCTCCTACAATGAGCAGTTCTTC
TRBD2	TRBV29-1	NA	TRBJ2-1	CSVEDPSGGVEQFF	TGCAGCGTTGAAGATCCGTCGGGGGGGGTTGAGCAGTTCTTC
NA	TRBV7-9	NA	TRBJ2-1	CASSFHAAGYNEQFF	TGTGCCAGCAGTTTCCATGCAGCCGGTTACAATGAGCAGTTCTTC
TRBD1	TRBV9	NA	TRBJ2-7	CASSNSRDRPTYEQYF	TGTGCCAGCAGCAACAGCCGGGACAGGCCCACCTACGAGCAGTACTTC
NA	TRBV30	NA	TRBJ2-7	CASEEHEQYF	TGTGCCTCCGAGGAACACGAGCAGTACTTC
NA	TRBV19	NA	TRBJ1-2	CASSILDRYGYTF	TGTGCCAGTAGTATCTTGGACAGATATGGCTACACCTTC
TRBD1	TRBV5-6	NA	TRBJ1-2	CASSFKKTGTGKGYTF	TGTGCCAGCAGCTTCAAGAAAACCGGGACAGGGAAAGGCTACACCTTC
NA	TRBV29-1	NA	TRBJ1-2	CSVEGVTPDWVGYTF	TGCAGCGTTGAAGGCGTTACACCGGACTGGGTTGGCTACACCTTC
NA	TRBV30	NA	TRBJ1-2	CAWSVQSGRGSYGYTF	TGTGCCTGGAGTGTACAATCTGGCAGGGGATCGTATGGCTACACCTTC
NA	TRBV5-6	NA	TRBJ2-2	CASSDAGQYTGELFF	TGTGCCAGCAGCGATGCCGGGCAATACACCGGGGAGCTGTTTTTT